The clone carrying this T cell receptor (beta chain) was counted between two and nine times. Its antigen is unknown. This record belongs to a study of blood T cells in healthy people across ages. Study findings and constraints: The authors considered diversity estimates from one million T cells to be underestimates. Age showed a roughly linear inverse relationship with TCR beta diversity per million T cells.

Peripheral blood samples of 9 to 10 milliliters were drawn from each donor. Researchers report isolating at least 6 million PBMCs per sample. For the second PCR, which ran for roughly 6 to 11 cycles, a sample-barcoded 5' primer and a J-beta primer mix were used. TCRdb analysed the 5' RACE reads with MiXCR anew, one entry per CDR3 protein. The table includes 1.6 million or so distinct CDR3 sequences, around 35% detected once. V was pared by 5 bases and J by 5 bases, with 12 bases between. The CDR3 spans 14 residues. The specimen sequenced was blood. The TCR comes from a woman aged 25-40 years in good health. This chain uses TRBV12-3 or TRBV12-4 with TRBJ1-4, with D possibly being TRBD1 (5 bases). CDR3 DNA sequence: TGTGCCAGCAGTATATCCCGGGGGAATGAAAAACTGTTTTTT. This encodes CASSISRGNEKLFF.